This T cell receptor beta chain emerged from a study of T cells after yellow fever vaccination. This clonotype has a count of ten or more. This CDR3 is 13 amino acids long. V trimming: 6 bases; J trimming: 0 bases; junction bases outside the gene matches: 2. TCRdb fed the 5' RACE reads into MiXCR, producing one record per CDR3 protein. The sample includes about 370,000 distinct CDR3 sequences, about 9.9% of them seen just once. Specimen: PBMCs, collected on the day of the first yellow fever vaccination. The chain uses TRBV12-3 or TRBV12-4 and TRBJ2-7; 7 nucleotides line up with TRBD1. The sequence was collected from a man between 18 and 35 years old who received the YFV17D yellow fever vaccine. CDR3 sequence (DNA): TGTGCCAGCAGCCCAGGGGGCTCCTACGAGCAGTACTTC. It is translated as CASSPGGSYEQYF.